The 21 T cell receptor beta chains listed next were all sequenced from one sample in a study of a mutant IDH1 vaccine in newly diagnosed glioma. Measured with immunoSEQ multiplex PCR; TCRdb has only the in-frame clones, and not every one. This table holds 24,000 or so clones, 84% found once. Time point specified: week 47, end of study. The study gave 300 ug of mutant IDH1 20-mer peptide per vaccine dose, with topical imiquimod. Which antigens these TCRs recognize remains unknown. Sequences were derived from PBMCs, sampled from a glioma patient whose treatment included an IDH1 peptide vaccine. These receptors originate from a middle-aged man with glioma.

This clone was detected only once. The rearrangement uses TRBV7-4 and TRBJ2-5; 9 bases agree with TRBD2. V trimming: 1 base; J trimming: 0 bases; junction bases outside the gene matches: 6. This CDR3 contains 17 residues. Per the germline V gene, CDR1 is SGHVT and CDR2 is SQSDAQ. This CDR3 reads CASSLGLADWYQETQYF. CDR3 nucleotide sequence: TGTGCCAGCAGCTTAGGACTAGCGGACTGGTACCAAGAGACCCAGTACTTC.

CDR3: CASSYEVGRGNYGYTF. The CDR3, as DNA: TGTGCCAGCAGTTACGAAGTTGGCAGGGGGAACTATGGCTACACCTTC. The chain has TRBV6-6 and TRBJ1-2; 7 positions match TRBD1. Germline lookup yields CDR1 MNHNY and CDR2 SVGAGI (reference sequence). This CDR3 comprises 16 residues. Unmatched junction bases numbered 8, after V lost 2 bases and J lost 2 bases.

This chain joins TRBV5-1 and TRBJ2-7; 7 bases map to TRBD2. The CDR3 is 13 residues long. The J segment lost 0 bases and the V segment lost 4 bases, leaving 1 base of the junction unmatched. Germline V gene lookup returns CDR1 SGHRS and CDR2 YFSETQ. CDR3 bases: TGCGCCAGCAGCGGGAGGGGCTCCTACGAGCAGTACTTC. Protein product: CASSGRGSYEQYF.

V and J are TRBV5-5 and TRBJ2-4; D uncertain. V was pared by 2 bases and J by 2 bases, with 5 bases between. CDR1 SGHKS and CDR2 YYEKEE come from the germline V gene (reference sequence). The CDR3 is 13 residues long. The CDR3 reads CASSLQTKNIQYF. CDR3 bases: TGTGCCAGCAGCTTACAGACCAAAAACATTCAGTACTTC.

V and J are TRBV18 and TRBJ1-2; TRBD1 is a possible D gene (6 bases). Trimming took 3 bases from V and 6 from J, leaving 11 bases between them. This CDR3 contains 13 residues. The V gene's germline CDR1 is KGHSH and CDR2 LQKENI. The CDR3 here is CASSPQGHDGYTF. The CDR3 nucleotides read TGTGCCAGCTCACCGCAGGGGCACGATGGCTACACCTTC.

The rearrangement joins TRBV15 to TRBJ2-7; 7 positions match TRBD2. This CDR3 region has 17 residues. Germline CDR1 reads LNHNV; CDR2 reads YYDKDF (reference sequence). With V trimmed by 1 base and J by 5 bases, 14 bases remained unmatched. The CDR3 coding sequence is TGTGCCACCAGCAGAGGGGGAATGGGGCGGGAGCGCGACGAGCAGTACTTC. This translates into CATSRGGMGRERDEQYF.

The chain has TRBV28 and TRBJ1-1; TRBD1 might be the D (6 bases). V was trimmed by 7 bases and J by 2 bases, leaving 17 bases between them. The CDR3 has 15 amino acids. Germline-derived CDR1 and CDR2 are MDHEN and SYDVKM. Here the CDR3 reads CASTWTDRLNTEAFF. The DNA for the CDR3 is TGTGCCAGCACCTGGACAGACAGGTTAAACACTGAAGCTTTCTTT.

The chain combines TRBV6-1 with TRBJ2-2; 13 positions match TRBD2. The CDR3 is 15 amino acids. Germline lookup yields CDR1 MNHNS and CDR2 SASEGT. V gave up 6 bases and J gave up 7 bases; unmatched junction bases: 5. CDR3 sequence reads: CASRWTSGSRGELFF. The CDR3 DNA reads TGTGCCAGCAGATGGACTAGCGGGAGTCGCGGGGAGCTGTTTTTT.

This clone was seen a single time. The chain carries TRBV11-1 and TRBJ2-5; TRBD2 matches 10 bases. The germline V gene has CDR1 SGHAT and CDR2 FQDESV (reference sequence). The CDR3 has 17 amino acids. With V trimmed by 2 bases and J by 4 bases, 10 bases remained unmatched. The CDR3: CASSLQASGRFGETQYF. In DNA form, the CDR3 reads TGTGCCAGCAGCTTACAAGCTAGCGGGAGATTTGGAGAGACCCAGTACTTC.

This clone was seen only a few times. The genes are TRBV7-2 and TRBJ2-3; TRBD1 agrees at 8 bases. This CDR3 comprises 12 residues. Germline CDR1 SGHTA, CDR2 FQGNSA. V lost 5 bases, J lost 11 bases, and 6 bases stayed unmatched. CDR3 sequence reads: CASSPRQGRQYF. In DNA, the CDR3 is TGTGCCAGCAGCCCGAGACAGGGGCGGCAGTATTTT.

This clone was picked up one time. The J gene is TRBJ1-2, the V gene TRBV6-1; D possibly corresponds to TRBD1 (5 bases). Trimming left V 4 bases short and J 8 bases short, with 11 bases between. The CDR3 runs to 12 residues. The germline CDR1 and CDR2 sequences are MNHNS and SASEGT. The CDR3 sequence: CASSVETDGYTF. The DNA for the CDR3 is TGTGCCAGCAGTGTTGAGACAGACGGCTACACCTTC.

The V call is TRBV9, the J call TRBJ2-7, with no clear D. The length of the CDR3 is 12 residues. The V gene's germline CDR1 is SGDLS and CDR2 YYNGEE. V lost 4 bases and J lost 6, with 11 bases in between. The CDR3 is CASSSMDREQYF. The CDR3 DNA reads TGTGCCAGCAGCTCCATGGATCGCGAGCAGTACTTC.

This chain's CDR3 is CASRPAGAAYNEQFF. In nucleotides, the CDR3 is TGTGCCAGCAGACCTGCGGGAGCCGCCTACAATGAGCAGTTCTTC. The chain combines TRBV5-4 with TRBJ2-1, with TRBD2 identical over 7 bases. V trimming: 5 bases; J trimming: 2 bases; junction bases outside the gene matches: 7. The CDR3 length is 15 residues. In germline, CDR1 is SGHNT, CDR2 YYREEE (reference sequence).

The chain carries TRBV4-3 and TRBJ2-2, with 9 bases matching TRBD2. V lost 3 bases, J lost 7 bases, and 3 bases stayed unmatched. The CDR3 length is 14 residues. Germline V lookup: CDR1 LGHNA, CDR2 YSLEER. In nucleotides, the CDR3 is TGCGCCAGCAGCCAGCGGGAGGGGTTCGGGGAGCTGTTTTTT. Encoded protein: CASSQREGFGELFF.

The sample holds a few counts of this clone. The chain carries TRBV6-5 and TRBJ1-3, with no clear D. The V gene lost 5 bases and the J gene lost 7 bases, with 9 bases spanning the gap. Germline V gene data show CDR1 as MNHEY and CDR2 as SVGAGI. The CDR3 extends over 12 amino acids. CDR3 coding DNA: TGTGCCAGCAGTACCGTGGGGAACACCATATATTTT. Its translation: CASSTVGNTIYF.

The CDR3 loop reads CASSLGGREDEKLFF. In nucleotides, the CDR3 is TGTGCCAGCAGCTTAGGCGGCAGGGAGGATGAAAAACTGTTTTTT. The chain uses TRBV7-2 and TRBJ1-4, with D possibly being TRBD1 (5 bases). Trimming removed 1 base at V and 6 bases at J, with 12 bases between. Per germline, CDR1 SGHTA and CDR2 FQGNSA. The CDR3 covers 15 residues.

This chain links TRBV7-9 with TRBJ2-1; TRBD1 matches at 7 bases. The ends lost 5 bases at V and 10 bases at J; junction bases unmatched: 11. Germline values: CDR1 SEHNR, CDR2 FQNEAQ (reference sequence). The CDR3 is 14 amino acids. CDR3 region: CASSRLTGLGEQFF. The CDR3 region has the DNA TGTGCCAGCAGCCGATTGACAGGGTTAGGGGAGCAGTTCTTC.

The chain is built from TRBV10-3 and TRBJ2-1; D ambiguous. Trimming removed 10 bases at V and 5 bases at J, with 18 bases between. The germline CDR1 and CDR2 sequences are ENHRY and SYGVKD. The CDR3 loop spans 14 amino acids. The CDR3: CANQDVLGNNEQFF. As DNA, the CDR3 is TGTGCCAACCAGGACGTCTTGGGAAACAATGAGCAGTTCTTC.

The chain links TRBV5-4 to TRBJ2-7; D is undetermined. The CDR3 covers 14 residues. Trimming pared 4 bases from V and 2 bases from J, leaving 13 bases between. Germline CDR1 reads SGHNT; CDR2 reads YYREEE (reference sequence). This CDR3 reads CASSQPTSTYEQYF. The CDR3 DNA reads TGTGCCAGCAGCCAACCGACCAGTACCTACGAGCAGTACTTC.

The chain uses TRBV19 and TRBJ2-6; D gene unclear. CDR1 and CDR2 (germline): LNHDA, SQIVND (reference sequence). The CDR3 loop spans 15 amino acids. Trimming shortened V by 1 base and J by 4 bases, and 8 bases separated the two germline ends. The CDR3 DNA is TGTGCCAGTAGTATAGTGGTTTACGGGGCCAACGTCCTGACTTTC. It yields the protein CASSIVVYGANVLTF.

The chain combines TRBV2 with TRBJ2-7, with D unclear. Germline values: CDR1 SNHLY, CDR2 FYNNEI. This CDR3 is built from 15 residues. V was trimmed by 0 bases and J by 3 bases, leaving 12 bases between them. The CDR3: CASSEAAAIIYEQYF. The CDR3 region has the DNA TGTGCCAGCAGTGAAGCGGCCGCCATAATCTACGAGCAGTACTTC.